This T cell receptor beta chain was recorded in a study of shared clonotypes between healthy human individuals. Study-level information: There were three CD4 naive, three CD4 memory, two CD8 naive and one CD8 memory plates per donor.

The CDR3 spans 15 residues. The germline V gene encodes CDR1 SGHRS and CDR2 YFSETQ. Germline trimming cut 4 bases from V and 2 bases from J; bases unmatched to any gene: 2. CD4+ cells underwent separation, giving CD45RA+ naive and CD45RA-negative memory subsets. Study conclusions and caveats: Owing to a small donor count, the genetic and exposure-history diversity represented was limited.

This clone has a handful of counts. Its antigen is unknown. This CDR3 is also generated by other DNA sequences in the sample. Generated by immunoSEQ multiplex PCR, the TCRdb table keeps only in-frame clones and is missing some. The sample lists about 1 million clones; approximately 80% were seen once. The receptor was derived from a young man in good health. Some clones in this sample may be carry-over from other donors' samples. The chain carries TRBV5-1 and TRBJ2-7; 14 positions match TRBD2. Sequencing was done on a sample of memory CD4+ T cells from PBMCs. Documented subset: CD45RA-negative fraction. CDR3 bases: TGCGCCAGCAGCCTGGGACTAGCGGGAGCCTACGAGCAGTACTTC. It yields the protein CASSLGLAGAYEQYF.